This T cell receptor (beta chain) was recorded in a study of T cell repertoires in ileal Crohn's disease. Study context: Biopsies of inflamed ileum from the surgical specimen form M0 samples. Study-wide findings and caveats: Compared with non-smokers, active smokers at surgery showed more clonal expansions. Every patient over 26.8% clonality showed endoscopic recurrence. Sorted CD8 T cells held more high-frequency clones than CD4.

Remarks on this clone: What it binds is unknown.

Data came from immunoSEQ multiplex PCR; TCRdb stores just in-frame clones and leaves some out. Seen here are about 8,000 clones, approximately 85% observed once, and the top ten hold 9.5% to 12%. As to time point: inflamed ileum from the surgical specimen. The CDR3 totals 13 residues. Trimming removed 2 bases at V and 1 base at J, with 4 bases between. Germline V lookup: CDR1 MRHNA, CDR2 SNTAGT. This TCR was recovered from an adult with Crohn's disease. J is TRBJ2-3 and V is TRBV6-4; no firm D call. Sequences were obtained from ileal tissue. For the CDR3, the DNA is TGTGCCAGCAGTGACCGAGGCACAGATACGCAGTATTTT. It specifies CASSDRGTDTQYF.